The entry below gives a single T cell receptor (beta chain) sequence along with its context. Its matching antigen is unknown. This sample was taken from a study of cytomegalovirus exposure and HLA in healthy donors. Findings and limits, study-wide: Confirmation was obtained in vitro that a few CMV-associated chains are specific for CMV antigens. The classifier reportedly diagnosed cytomegalovirus status with high specificity and sensitivity. Listed as cytomegalovirus-associated were about 160 TCR beta chains.

The CDR3 consists of 16 residues. V dropped 5 bases and J dropped 3; count of bases not matched to a gene: 10. Germline V gives CDR1 MNHEY, CDR2 SMNVEV (reference sequence). The PCR had 60 Vbeta and 13 Jbeta primers. The assay was immunoSEQ multiplex PCR, and TCRdb's table has in-frame clones only and misses some. The data contain roughly 150,000 clones, around 70% of them singletons. The chain couples TRBV27 to TRBJ1-5; TRBD1 matches 7 bases. The sample taken for sequencing was PBMCs. This TCR came from a man younger than 35 in good health and CMV-seropositive. Written as DNA, the CDR3 is TGTGCCAGCAGTCCAACCGCGACAGGGAACAATCAGCCCCAGCATTTT. It is translated as CASSPTATGNNQPQHF.